This T cell receptor beta chain derives from a study of blood T cell repertoires in COVID-19. Sequenced by immunoSEQ multiplex PCR; TCRdb stores in-frame clones only, minus some. Of 90,000 to 100,000 clones in the sample, more than 65% were seen once. The CDR3 runs to 14 residues. Germline V CDR1 and CDR2: KGHDR, SFDVKD. The trim removed 2 bases at V and 7 bases at J, leaving 4 bases unmatched. Material: peripheral blood. The receptor was isolated from a man aged 60 to 69 with acute or convalescent COVID-19. The chain couples TRBV24-1 to TRBJ2-1; 7 bases line up with TRBD1. The CDR3 here is CATSDYRQGNEQFF. Written as DNA, the CDR3 is TGTGCCACCAGTGATTACCGACAGGGAAATGAGCAGTTCTTC.